The T cell receptor (beta chain) under discussion was sequenced for a study of shared clonotypes between healthy human individuals. Assay execution took place at the deep level. It was across several immunoSEQ plates that each subset's genomic DNA was evenly split. Produced via immunoSEQ multiplex PCR; TCRdb's table is partial and in-frame only. The data contain roughly 1,600,000 clones, approximately 98.5% of them singletons. CDR3 size: 14 residues. With 0 bases removed from V and 4 bases from J, the gap between germline ends came to 9 bases. Germline CDR1 SNHLY, CDR2 FYNNEI. The source of this sequence is a man aged 30 to 39 in good health. V is TRBV2 and J is TRBJ1-2; D call uncertain. Sequenced input: naive CD4+ T cells sorted from blood. Subset specified: CD45RA+ positively selected. The CDR3 DNA sequence: TGTGCCAGCAGTGAAGCGCTTGGGGTCTATGGCTACACCTTC. Encoded protein: CASSEALGVYGYTF.